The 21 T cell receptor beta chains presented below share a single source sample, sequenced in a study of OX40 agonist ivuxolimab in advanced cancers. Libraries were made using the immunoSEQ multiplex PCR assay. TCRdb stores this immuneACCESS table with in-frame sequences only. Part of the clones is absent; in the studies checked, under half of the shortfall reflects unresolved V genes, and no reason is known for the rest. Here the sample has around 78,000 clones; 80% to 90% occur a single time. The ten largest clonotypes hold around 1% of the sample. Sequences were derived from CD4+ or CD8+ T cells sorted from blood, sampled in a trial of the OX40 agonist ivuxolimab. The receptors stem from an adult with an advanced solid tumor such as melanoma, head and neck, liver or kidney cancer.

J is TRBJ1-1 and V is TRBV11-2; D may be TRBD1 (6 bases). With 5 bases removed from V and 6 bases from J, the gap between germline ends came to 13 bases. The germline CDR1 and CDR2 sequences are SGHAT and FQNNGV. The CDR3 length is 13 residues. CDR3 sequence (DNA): TGTGCCAGCAGCCCATCAGGGGCTGCTGAAGCTTTCTTT. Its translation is CASSPSGAAEAFF.

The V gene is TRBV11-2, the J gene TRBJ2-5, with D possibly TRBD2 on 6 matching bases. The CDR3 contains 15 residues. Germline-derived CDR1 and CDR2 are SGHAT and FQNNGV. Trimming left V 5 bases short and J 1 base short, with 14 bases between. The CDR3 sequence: CASSGVRDSQETQYF. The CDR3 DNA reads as TGTGCCAGCAGCGGAGTCCGGGACTCCCAAGAGACCCAGTACTTC.

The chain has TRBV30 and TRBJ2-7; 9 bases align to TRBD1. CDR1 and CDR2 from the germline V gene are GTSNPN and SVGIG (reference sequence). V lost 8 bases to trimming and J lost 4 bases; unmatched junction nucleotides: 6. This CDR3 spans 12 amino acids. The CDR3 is CARGQGRYEQYF. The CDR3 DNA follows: TGTGCCCGAGGACAGGGGCGGTACGAGCAGTACTTC.

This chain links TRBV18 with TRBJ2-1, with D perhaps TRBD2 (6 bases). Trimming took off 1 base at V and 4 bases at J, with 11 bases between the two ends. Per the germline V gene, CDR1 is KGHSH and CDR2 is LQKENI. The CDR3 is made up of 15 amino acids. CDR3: CASSPRGSGYNEQFF. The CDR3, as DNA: TGTGCCAGCTCACCACGGGGTAGCGGTTACAATGAGCAGTTCTTC.

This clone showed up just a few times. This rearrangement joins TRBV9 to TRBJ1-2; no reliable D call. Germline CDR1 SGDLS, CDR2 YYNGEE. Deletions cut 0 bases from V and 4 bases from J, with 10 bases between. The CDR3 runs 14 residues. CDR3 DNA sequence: TGTGCCAGCAGCGTAGGCCAGGCCCTCTATGGCTACACCTTC. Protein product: CASSVGQALYGYTF.

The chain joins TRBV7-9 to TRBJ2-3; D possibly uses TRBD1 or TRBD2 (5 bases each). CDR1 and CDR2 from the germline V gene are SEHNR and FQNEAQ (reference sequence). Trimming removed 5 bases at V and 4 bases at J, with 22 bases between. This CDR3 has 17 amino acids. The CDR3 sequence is CASSKRQRPRDPDTQYF. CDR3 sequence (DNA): TGTGCCAGCAGCAAACGCCAAAGGCCCAGGGACCCAGATACGCAGTATTTT.

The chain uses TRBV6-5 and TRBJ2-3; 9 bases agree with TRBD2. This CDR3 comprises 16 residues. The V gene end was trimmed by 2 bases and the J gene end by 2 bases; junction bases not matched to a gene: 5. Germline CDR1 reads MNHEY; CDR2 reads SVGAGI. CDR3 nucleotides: TGTGCCAGCAGTTACAGGCGGGGGGGCCCCACAGATACGCAGTATTTT. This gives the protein CASSYRRGGPTDTQYF.

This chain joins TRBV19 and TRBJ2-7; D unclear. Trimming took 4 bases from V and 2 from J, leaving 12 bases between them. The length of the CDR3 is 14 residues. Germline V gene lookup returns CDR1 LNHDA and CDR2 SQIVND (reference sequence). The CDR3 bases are TGTGCCAGTAGTACCAGGTGGGGAACCTACGAGCAGTACTTC. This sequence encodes CASSTRWGTYEQYF. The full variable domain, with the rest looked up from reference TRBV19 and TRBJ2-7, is DGGITQSPKYLFRKEGQNVTLSCEQNLNHDAMYWYRQDPGQGLRLIYYSQIVNDFQKGDIAEGYSVSREKKESFPLTVTSAQKNPTAFYLCASSTRWGTYEQYFGPGTRLTVT.

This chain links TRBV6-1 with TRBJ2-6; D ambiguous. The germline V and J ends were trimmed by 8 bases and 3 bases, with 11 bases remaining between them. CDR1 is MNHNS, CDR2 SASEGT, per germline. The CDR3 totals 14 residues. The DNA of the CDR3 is TGTGCCAGCGCGGAAGGTATTGGGGCCAACGTCCTGACTTTC. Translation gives CASAEGIGANVLTF.

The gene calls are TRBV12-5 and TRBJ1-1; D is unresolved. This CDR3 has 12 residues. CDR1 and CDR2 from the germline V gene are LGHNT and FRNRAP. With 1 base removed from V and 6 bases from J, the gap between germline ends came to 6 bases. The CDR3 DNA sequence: TGTGCTAGTGGTTTGGCCCGGGCTGAAGCTTTCTTT. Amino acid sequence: CASGLARAEAFF.

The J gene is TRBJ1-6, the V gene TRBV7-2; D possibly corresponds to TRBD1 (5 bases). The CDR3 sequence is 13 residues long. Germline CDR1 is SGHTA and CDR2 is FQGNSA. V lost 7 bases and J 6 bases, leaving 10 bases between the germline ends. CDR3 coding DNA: TGTGCCAGCAACTACGGGGGTAATTCACCCCTCCACTTT. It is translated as CASNYGGNSPLHF.

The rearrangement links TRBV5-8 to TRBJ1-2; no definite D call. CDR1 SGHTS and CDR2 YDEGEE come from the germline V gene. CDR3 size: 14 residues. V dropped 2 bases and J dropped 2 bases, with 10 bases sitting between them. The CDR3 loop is CASSLGSLNYGYTF. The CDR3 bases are TGTGCCAGCAGCTTAGGCAGTTTAAACTATGGCTACACCTTC.

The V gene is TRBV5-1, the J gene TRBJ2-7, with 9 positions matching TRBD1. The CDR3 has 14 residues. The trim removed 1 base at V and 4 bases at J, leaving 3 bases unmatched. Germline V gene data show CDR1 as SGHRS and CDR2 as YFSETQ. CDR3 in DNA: TGCGCCAGCAGCTTGACCGGGACAGGGTACGAGCAGTACTTC. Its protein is CASSLTGTGYEQYF.

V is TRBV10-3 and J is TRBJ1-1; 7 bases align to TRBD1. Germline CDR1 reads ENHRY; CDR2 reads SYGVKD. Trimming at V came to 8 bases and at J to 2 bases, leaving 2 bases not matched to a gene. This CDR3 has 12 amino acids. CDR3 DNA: TGTGCCATCCGACAGGGAAACACTGAAGCTTTCTTT. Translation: CAIRQGNTEAFF.

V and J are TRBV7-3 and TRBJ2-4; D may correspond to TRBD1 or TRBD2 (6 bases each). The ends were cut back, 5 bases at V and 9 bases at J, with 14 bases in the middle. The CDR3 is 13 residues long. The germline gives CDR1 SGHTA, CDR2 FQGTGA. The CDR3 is CASSPDGGGIQYF. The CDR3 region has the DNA TGTGCCAGCAGCCCGGACGGGGGCGGCATTCAGTACTTC.

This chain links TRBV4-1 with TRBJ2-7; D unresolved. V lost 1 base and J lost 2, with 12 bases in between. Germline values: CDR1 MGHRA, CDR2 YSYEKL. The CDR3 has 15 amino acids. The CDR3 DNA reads TGCGCCAGCAGCCAAGCTCACATCGTCACCTACGAGCAGTACTTC. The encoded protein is CASSQAHIVTYEQYF.

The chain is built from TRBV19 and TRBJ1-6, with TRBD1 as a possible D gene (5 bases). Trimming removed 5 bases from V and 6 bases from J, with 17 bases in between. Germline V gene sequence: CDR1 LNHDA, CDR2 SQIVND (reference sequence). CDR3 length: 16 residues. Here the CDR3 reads CASSVQGRGANSPLHF. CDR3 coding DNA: TGTGCCAGTAGTGTCCAGGGTCGCGGAGCTAATTCACCCCTCCACTTT.

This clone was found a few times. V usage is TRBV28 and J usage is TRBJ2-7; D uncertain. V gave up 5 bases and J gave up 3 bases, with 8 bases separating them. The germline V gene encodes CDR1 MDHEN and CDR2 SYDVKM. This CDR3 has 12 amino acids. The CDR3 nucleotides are TGTGCCAGCAGTCAGTCCGTCTACGAGCAGTACTTC. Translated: CASSQSVYEQYF.

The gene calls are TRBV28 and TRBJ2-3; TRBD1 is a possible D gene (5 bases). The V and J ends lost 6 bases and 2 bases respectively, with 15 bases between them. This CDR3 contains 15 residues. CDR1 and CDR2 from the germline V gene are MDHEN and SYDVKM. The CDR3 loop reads CASSPPDRLTDTQYF. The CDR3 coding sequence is TGTGCCAGCAGCCCACCAGACAGACTCACAGATACGCAGTATTTT.

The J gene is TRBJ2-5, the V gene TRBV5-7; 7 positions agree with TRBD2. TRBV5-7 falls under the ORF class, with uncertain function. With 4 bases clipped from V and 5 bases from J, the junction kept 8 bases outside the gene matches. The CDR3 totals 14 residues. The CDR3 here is CASSLGGRGETQYF. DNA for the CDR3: TGTGCCAGCAGCCTGGGGGGGAGAGGCGAGACCCAGTACTTC.

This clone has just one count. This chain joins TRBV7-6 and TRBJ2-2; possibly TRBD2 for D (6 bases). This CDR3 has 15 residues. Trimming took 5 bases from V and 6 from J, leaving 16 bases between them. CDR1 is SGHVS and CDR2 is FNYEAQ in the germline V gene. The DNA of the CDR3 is TGTGCCAGCAGCCTCACTAGCCCAAATGCCGGGGAGCTGTTTTTT. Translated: CASSLTSPNAGELFF.